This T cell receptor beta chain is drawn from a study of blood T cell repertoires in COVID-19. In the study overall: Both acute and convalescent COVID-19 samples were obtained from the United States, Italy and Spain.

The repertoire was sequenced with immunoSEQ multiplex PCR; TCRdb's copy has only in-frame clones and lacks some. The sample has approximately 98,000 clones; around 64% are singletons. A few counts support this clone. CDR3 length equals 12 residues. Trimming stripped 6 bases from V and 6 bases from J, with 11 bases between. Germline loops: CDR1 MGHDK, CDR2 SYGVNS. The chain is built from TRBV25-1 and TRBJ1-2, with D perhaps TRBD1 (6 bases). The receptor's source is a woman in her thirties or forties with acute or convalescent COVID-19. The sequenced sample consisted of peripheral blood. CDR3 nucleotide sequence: TGTGCCAGCAGAAACAGGGCGGATGGCTACACCTTC. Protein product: CASRNRADGYTF.